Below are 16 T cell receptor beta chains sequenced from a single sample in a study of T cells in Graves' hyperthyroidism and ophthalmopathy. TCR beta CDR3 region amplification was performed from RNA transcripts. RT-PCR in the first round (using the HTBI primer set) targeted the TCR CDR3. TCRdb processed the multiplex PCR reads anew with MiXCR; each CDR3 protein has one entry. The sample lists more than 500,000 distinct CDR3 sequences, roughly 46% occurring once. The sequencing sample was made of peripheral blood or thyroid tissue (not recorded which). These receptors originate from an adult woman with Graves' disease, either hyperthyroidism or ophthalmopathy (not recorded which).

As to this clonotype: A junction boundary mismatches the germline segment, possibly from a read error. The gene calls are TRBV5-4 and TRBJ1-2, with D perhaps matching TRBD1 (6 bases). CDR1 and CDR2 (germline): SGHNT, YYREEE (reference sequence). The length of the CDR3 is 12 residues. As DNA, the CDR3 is TGTGCCAGCAGCTTAATGACAGGACCGCTGGCCTTC. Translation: CASSLMTGPLAF. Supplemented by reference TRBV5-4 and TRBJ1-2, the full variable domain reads ETGVTQSPTHLIKTRGQQVTLRCSSQSGHNTVSWYQQALGQGPQFIFQYYREEENGRGNFPPRFSGLQFPNYSSELNVNALELDDSALYLCASSLMTGPLAFGSGTRLTVV.

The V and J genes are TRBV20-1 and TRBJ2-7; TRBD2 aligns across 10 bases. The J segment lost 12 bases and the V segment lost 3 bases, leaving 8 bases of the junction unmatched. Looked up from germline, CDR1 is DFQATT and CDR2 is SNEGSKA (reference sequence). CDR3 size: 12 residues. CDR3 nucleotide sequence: TGCAGTGCTAGGCGGCCTAGCGGGAGTCCGTACTTC. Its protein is CSARRPSGSPYF.

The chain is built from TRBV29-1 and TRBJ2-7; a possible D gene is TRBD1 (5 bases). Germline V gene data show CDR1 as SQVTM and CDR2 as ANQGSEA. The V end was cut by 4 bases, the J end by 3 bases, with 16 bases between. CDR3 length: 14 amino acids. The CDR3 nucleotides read TGCAGCGTTGCGGTCCTAGGGGAAGACTACGAGCAGTACTTC. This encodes CSVAVLGEDYEQYF.

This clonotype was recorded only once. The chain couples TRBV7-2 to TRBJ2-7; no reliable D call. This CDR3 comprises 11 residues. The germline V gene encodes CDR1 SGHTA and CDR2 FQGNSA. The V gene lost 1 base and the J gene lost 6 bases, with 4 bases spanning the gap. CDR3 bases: TGTGCCAGCAGCTTAGTTACCGAGCAGTACTTC. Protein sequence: CASSLVTEQYF.

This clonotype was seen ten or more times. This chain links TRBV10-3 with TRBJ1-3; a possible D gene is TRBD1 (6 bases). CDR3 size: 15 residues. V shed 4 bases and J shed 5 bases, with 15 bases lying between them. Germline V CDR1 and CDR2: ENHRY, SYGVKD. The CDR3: CAISATTGRRNTIYF. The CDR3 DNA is TGTGCCATCAGTGCGACGACAGGCAGAAGAAACACCATATATTTT.

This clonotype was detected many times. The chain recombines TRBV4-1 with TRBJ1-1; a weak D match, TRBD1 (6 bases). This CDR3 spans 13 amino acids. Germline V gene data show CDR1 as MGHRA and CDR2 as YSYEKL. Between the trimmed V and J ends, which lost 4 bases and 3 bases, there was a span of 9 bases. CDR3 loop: CASSRGADTEAFF. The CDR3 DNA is TGCGCCAGCAGCCGGGGGGCGGACACTGAAGCTTTCTTT.

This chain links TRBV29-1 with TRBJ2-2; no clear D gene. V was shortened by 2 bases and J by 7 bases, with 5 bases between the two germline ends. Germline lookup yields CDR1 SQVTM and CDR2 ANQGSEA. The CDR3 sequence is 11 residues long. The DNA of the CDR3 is TGCAGCGTTGAATGGCACGGGGAGCTGTTTTTT. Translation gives CSVEWHGELFF.

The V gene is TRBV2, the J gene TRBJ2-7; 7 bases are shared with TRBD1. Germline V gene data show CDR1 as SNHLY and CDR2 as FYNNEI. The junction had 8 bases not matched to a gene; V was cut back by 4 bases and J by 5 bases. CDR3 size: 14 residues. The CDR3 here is CASSAPGTADEQYF. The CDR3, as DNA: TGTGCCAGCAGTGCTCCCGGGACAGCCGACGAGCAGTACTTC.

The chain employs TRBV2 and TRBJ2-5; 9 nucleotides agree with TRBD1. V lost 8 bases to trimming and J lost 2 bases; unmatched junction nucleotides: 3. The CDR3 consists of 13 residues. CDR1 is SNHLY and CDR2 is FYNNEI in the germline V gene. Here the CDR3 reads CASHGTGQETQYF. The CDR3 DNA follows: TGTGCCAGCCATGGGACAGGGCAAGAGACCCAGTACTTC.

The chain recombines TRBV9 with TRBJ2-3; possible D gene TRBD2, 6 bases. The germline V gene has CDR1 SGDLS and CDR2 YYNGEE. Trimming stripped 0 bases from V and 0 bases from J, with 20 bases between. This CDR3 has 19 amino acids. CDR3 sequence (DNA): TGTGCCAGCAGCGTAGTCGATCTAGCGCCTCAGTTGAGCACAGATACGCAGTATTTT. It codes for CASSVVDLAPQLSTDTQYF.

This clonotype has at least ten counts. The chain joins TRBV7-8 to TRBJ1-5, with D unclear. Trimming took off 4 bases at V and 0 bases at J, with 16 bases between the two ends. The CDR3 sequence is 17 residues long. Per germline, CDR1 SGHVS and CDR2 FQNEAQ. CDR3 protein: CASSYLAPYYSNQPQHF. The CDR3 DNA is TGTGCCAGCAGCTACTTAGCACCCTATTATAGCAATCAGCCCCAGCATTTT.

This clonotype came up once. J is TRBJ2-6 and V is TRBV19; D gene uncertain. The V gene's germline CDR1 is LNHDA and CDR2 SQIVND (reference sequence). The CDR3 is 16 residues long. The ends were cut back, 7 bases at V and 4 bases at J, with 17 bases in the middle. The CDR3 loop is CASTPGPGVGANVLTF. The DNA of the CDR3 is TGTGCCAGTACCCCCGGACCAGGAGTCGGGGCCAACGTCCTGACTTTC. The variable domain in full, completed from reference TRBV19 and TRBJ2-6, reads DGGITQSPKYLFRKEGQNVTLSCEQNLNHDAMYWYRQDPGQGLRLIYYSQIVNDFQKGDIAEGYSVSREKKESFPLTVTSAQKNPTAFYLCASTPGPGVGANVLTFGAGSRLTVL.

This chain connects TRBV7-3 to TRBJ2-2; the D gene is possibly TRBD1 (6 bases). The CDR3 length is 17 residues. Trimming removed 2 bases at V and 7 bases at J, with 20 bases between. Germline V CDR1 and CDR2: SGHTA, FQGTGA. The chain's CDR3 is CASSLRQGGGAYGELFF. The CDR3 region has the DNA TGTGCCAGCAGCTTACGGCAGGGTGGGGGCGCGTACGGGGAGCTGTTTTTT.

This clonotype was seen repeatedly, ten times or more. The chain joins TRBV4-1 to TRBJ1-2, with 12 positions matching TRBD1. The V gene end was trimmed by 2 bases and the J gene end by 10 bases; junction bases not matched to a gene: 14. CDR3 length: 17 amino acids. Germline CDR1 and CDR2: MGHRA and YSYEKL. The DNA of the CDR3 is TGCGCCAGCAGCCAAACCTCGGGACAGGGGGCGCTTCTCGACTACACCTTC. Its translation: CASSQTSGQGALLDYTF.

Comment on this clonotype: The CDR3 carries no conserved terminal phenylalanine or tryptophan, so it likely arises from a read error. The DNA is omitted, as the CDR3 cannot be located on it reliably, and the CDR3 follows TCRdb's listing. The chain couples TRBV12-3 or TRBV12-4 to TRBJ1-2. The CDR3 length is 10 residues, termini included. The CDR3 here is CASSEGGNTS.

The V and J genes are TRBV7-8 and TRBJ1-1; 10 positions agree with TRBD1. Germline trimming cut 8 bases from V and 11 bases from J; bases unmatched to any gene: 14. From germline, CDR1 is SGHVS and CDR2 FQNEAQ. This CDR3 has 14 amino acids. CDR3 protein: CASSHRDRGLAAFF. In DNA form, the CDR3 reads TGTGCCAGCTCCCACCGGGACAGGGGCCTTGCGGCTTTCTTT.